The rows below give T cell receptor beta chains drawn from one sample of a study of radiation and T cells in renal cell carcinoma. Produced via immunoSEQ multiplex PCR; TCRdb's table is partial and in-frame only. The sample records about 130,000 clones, 80% to 85% being singletons. Source: blood, taken from a patient whose treatment included radiotherapy and nephrectomy. The receptors were gathered from a woman aged 60-75 years with renal cell carcinoma. CDR3s include the opening cysteine and the closing phenylalanine or tryptophan. The D gene is left open where the match is weak. Rows may omit the clone size; those that give it use once, few, many or a size class.

d_call: .
v_call: TRBV5-1
j_call: TRBJ2-2
clone_size: .
cdr3_aa: CASSLTNGELFF
cdr3_nt: TGCGCCAGCAGCTTAACTAACGGGGAGTTGTTTTTT

d_call: TRBD1
v_call: TRBV9
j_call: TRBJ1-2
clone_size: .
cdr3_aa: CASSPGQGLYGYTF
cdr3_nt: TGTGCCAGCAGTCCGGGACAGGGACTCTATGGCTACACCTTC

d_call: .
v_call: TRBV19
j_call: TRBJ1-1
clone_size: .
cdr3_aa: CASSMATALNTEAFF
cdr3_nt: TGTGCCAGTAGTATGGCCACCGCTTTGAACACTGAAGCTTTCTTT

d_call: .
v_call: TRBV7-9
j_call: TRBJ2-3
clone_size: .
cdr3_aa: CASSSRGDTQYF
cdr3_nt: TGTGCCAGCAGCTCACGTGGAGATACGCAGTATTTT

d_call: .
v_call: TRBV28
j_call: TRBJ1-2
clone_size: .
cdr3_aa: CASSPRTGKLNYGYTF
cdr3_nt: TGTGCCAGCAGTCCCAGGACGGGGAAACTTAACTATGGCTACACCTTC

d_call: .
v_call: TRBV2
j_call: TRBJ2-7
clone_size: .
cdr3_aa: CASSVVGSAYEQYF
cdr3_nt: TGTGCCAGCAGTGTGGTGGGGAGCGCCTACGAGCAGTACTTC

d_call: .
v_call: TRBV6-5
j_call: TRBJ2-5
clone_size: .
cdr3_aa: CASSSRARETQYF
cdr3_nt: TGTGCCAGCAGCTCACGGGCTAGAGAGACCCAGTACTTC

d_call: TRBD1
v_call: TRBV19
j_call: TRBJ1-5
clone_size: .
cdr3_aa: CATSVSQGLSNQPQHF
cdr3_nt: TGTGCCACCTCAGTCTCACAGGGGTTAAGCAATCAGCCCCAGCATTTT

d_call: .
v_call: TRBV28
j_call: TRBJ1-6
clone_size: .
cdr3_aa: CASSLSNSPLHF
cdr3_nt: TGTGCCAGCAGTTTGAGCAATTCACCCCTCCACTTT

d_call: TRBD1
v_call: TRBV9
j_call: TRBJ1-2
clone_size: once
cdr3_aa: CASSVGTGVDYGYTF
cdr3_nt: TGTGCCAGCAGCGTAGGGACAGGGGTTGACTATGGCTACACCTTC

d_call: .
v_call: TRBV7-2
j_call: TRBJ1-1
clone_size: .
cdr3_aa: CASSLSLGGATEAFF
cdr3_nt: TGTGCCAGCAGCTTAAGCCTGGGGGGCGCGACTGAAGCTTTCTTT

d_call: .
v_call: TRBV6-6
j_call: TRBJ1-2
clone_size: .
cdr3_aa: CASSYSRLTDYGYTF
cdr3_nt: TGTGCCAGCAGTTACTCTAGGCTGACAGACTATGGCTACACCTTC

d_call: TRBD1
v_call: TRBV18
j_call: TRBJ1-5
clone_size: .
cdr3_aa: CASSPRREGTGNQPQHF
cdr3_nt: TGTGCCAGCTCACCACGGAGAGAGGGGACAGGTAATCAGCCCCAGCATTTT

d_call: TRBD2
v_call: TRBV9
j_call: TRBJ2-1
clone_size: .
cdr3_aa: CASSVLAGGTYNEQFF
cdr3_nt: TGTGCCAGCAGCGTATTAGCGGGAGGAACCTACAATGAGCAGTTCTTC

d_call: .
v_call: TRBV5-8
j_call: TRBJ2-1
clone_size: .
cdr3_aa: CASSLEASKQFF
cdr3_nt: TGTGCCAGCAGCTTGGAGGCTAGCAAGCAGTTCTTC

d_call: TRBD1
v_call: TRBV11-2
j_call: TRBJ2-7
clone_size: once
cdr3_aa: CASSSSPGGYEQYF
cdr3_nt: TGTGCCAGCAGCTCTTCGCCAGGGGGTTACGAGCAGTACTTC

d_call: .
v_call: TRBV15
j_call: TRBJ1-4
clone_size: .
cdr3_aa: CATSPEGSNEKLFF
cdr3_nt: TGTGCCACCTCGCCAGAGGGCTCAAATGAAAAACTGTTTTTT

d_call: .
v_call: TRBV19
j_call: TRBJ1-5
clone_size: .
cdr3_aa: CASSSRNSNQPQHF
cdr3_nt: TGTGCCAGTAGTAGCAGAAATAGCAATCAGCCCCAGCATTTT

d_call: .
v_call: TRBV15
j_call: TRBJ1-2
clone_size: .
cdr3_aa: CATSSNYGYTF
cdr3_nt: TGTGCCACCAGTTCTAACTATGGCTACACCTTC

d_call: TRBD2
v_call: TRBV10-3
j_call: TRBJ2-2
clone_size: .
cdr3_aa: CAISRGLAGGTGELFF
cdr3_nt: TGTGCCATCAGCCGAGGACTAGCGGGAGGGACCGGGGAGCTGTTTTTT

d_call: .
v_call: TRBV19
j_call: TRBJ2-6
clone_size: .
cdr3_aa: CASSTNSGANVLTF
cdr3_nt: TGTGCCAGTAGTACTAACTCTGGGGCCAACGTCCTGACTTTC

d_call: .
v_call: TRBV4-1
j_call: TRBJ2-2
clone_size: .
cdr3_aa: CASSQGLTTNTGELFF
cdr3_nt: TGCGCCAGCAGCCAAGGATTGACTACAAACACCGGGGAGCTGTTTTTT

d_call: TRBD1
v_call: TRBV19
j_call: TRBJ2-7
clone_size: .
cdr3_aa: CASSPRDRLYEQYF
cdr3_nt: TGTGCCAGTAGTCCGAGGGACAGACTTTACGAGCAGTACTTC

d_call: .
v_call: TRBV7-3
j_call: TRBJ2-3
clone_size: .
cdr3_aa: CASSSPTGPDTQYF
cdr3_nt: TGTGCCAGCAGCAGCCCTACAGGGCCAGATACGCAGTATTTT

d_call: TRBD1
v_call: TRBV9
j_call: TRBJ1-2
clone_size: .
cdr3_aa: CASSVGQGRGYTF
cdr3_nt: TGTGCCAGCAGCGTAGGACAGGGGAGGGGCTACACCTTC

d_call: .
v_call: TRBV7-2
j_call: TRBJ1-3
clone_size: .
cdr3_aa: CASSFGRGGGNTIYF
cdr3_nt: TGTGCCAGCAGCTTTGGACGAGGGGGAGGGAACACCATATATTTT

d_call: .
v_call: TRBV4-3
j_call: TRBJ1-1
clone_size: .
cdr3_aa: CASSQDRLSTEAFF
cdr3_nt: TGCGCCAGCAGCCAAGATCGGCTTTCCACTGAAGCTTTCTTT

d_call: TRBD2
v_call: TRBV11-2
j_call: TRBJ2-5
clone_size: few
cdr3_aa: CASSPRLAGLGETQYF
cdr3_nt: TGTGCCAGCAGCCCTCGACTAGCGGGATTGGGAGAGACCCAGTACTTC

d_call: TRBD1
v_call: TRBV29-1
j_call: TRBJ2-7
clone_size: few
cdr3_aa: CSVGKTGIPYEQYF
cdr3_nt: TGCAGCGTGGGGAAGACAGGGATCCCCTACGAGCAGTACTTC

d_call: TRBD1
v_call: TRBV5-1
j_call: TRBJ2-5
clone_size: .
cdr3_aa: CASSFGRGPQETQYF
cdr3_nt: TGCGCCAGCAGCTTCGGCAGGGGGCCCCAAGAGACCCAGTACTTC

d_call: .
v_call: TRBV6-5
j_call: TRBJ1-4
clone_size: .
cdr3_aa: CASSSVLNEKLFF
cdr3_nt: TGTGCCAGCAGTTCGGTCCTTAATGAAAAACTGTTTTTT

d_call: TRBD1
v_call: TRBV28
j_call: TRBJ1-3
clone_size: .
cdr3_aa: CASSFPGQGERNTIYF
cdr3_nt: TGTGCCAGCAGTTTTCCGGGACAGGGGGAAAGAAACACCATATATTTT

d_call: .
v_call: TRBV28
j_call: TRBJ1-2
clone_size: .
cdr3_aa: CASTAPFGSGVGYTF
cdr3_nt: TGTGCCAGCACCGCCCCGTTTGGGTCGGGAGTTGGCTACACCTTC

d_call: TRBD1
v_call: TRBV7-3
j_call: TRBJ2-5
clone_size: .
cdr3_aa: CASSRQGTGTQYF
cdr3_nt: TGTGCCAGCAGCCGACAGGGAACGGGGACCCAGTACTTC

d_call: TRBD2
v_call: TRBV10-2
j_call: TRBJ2-3
clone_size: .
cdr3_aa: CASSESMGLAADTQYF
cdr3_nt: TGCGCCAGCAGTGAGTCAATGGGACTAGCCGCAGATACGCAGTATTTT

d_call: TRBD2
v_call: TRBV9
j_call: TRBJ2-1
clone_size: .
cdr3_aa: CASSLEVAGRNEQFF
cdr3_nt: TGTGCCAGCAGCCTCGAGGTAGCGGGAAGGAATGAGCAGTTCTTC

d_call: .
v_call: TRBV21-1
j_call: TRBJ2-1
clone_size: .
cdr3_aa: CASSSRRLAGIHNEQFF
cdr3_nt: TGTGCCAGCAGCTCCCGGCGGCTAGCGGGAATCCACAATGAGCAGTTCTTC

d_call: .
v_call: TRBV7-9
j_call: TRBJ1-4
clone_size: .
cdr3_aa: CASSLGDNTNEKLFF
cdr3_nt: TGTGCCAGCAGCTTAGGGGACAACACTAATGAAAAACTGTTTTTT

d_call: .
v_call: TRBV6-5
j_call: TRBJ1-6
clone_size: .
cdr3_aa: CASTRVGSGNSPLHF
cdr3_nt: TGTGCCAGCACCAGGGTCGGGAGTGGGAATTCACCCCTCCACTTT

d_call: TRBD2
v_call: TRBV9
j_call: TRBJ2-5
clone_size: .
cdr3_aa: CASSGTSGNWETQYF
cdr3_nt: TGTGCCAGCAGCGGGACTAGCGGGAATTGGGAGACCCAGTACTTC

d_call: .
v_call: TRBV6-5
j_call: TRBJ2-7
clone_size: once
cdr3_aa: CASSYSTGYYEQYF
cdr3_nt: TGTGCCAGCAGTTACTCGACGGGGTACTACGAGCAGTACTTC

d_call: .
v_call: TRBV5-1
j_call: TRBJ1-1
clone_size: .
cdr3_aa: CASSLRGQPNTEAFF
cdr3_nt: TGCGCCAGCAGCTTGCGAGGACAGCCGAACACTGAAGCTTTCTTT